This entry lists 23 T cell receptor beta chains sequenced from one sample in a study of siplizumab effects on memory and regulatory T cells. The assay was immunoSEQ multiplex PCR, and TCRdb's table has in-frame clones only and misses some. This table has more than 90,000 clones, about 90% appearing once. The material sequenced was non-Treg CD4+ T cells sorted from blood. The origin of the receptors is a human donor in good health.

The CDR3 coding sequence is TGTGCCTGGAGTCGAGGTTATCTGGAGACCCAGTACTTC. It is translated as CAWSRGYLETQYF. This chain joins TRBV30 and TRBJ2-5; D remains ambiguous. Trimming left V 2 bases short and J 5 bases short, with 12 bases between. Germline CDR1 GTSNPN, CDR2 SVGIG (reference sequence). This CDR3 comprises 13 residues.

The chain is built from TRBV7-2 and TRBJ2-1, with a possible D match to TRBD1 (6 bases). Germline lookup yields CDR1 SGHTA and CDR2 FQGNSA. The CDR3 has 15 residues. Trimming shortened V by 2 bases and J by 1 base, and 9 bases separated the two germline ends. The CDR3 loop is CASSLRQASYNEQFF. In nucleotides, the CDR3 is TGTGCCAGCAGCTTACGACAGGCATCCTACAATGAGCAGTTCTTC.

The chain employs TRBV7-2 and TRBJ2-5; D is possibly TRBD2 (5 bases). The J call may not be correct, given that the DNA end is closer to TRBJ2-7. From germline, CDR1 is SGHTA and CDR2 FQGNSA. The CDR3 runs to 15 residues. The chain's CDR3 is CASSLESGSSYEQYF. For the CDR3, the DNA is TGTGCCAGCAGCTTAGAGTCGGGGAGCTCCTACGAGCAGTACTTC.

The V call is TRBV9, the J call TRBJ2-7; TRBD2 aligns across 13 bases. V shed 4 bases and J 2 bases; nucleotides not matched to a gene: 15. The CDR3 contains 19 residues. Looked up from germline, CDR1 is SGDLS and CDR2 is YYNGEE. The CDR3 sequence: CASSPFSTPGLAGPYEQYF. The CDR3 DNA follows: TGTGCCAGCAGCCCCTTCTCTACCCCGGGACTAGCGGGACCCTACGAGCAGTACTTC.

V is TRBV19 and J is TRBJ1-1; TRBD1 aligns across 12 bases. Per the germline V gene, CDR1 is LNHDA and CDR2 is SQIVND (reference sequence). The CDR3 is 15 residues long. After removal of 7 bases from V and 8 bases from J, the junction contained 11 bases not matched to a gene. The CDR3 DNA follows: TGTGCCAGTACGACACATGTCGGGACAGGGGGCGAAGCTTTCTTT. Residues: CASTTHVGTGGEAFF.

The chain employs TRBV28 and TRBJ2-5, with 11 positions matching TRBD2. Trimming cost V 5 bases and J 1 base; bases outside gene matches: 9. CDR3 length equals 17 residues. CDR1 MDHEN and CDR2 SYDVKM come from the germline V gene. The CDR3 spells CASSRSGTSGAQETQYF. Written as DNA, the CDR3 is TGTGCCAGCAGTCGTTCCGGGACTAGCGGAGCCCAAGAGACCCAGTACTTC.

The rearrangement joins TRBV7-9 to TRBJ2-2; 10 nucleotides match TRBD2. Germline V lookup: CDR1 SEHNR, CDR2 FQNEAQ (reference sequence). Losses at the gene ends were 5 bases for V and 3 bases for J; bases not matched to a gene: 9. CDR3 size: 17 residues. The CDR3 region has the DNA TGTGCCAGCAGCGCGCGGACTAGCGGAGCTTACACCGGGGAGCTGTTTTTT. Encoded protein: CASSARTSGAYTGELFF.

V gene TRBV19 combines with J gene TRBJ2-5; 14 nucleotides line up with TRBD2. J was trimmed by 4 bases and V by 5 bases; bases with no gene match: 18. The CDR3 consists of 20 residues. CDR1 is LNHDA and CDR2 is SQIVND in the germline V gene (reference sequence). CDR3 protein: CASSVGQGPGLAGEGETQYF. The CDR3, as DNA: TGTGCCAGTAGTGTCGGACAGGGACCGGGACTAGCGGGAGAGGGAGAGACCCAGTACTTC.

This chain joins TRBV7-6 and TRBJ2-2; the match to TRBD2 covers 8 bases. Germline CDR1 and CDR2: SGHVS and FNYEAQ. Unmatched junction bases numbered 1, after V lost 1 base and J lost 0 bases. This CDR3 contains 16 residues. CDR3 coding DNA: TGTGCCAGCAGCTTAGGTAGCGGGACGAACACCGGGGAGCTGTTTTTT. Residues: CASSLGSGTNTGELFF.

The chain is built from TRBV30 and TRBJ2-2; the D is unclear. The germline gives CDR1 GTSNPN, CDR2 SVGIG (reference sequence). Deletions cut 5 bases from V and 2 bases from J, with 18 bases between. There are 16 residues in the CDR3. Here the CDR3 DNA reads TGTGCCTGGGGTCGGGCCCTATGGGGAAACACCGGGGAGCTGTTTTTT. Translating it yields CAWGRALWGNTGELFF.

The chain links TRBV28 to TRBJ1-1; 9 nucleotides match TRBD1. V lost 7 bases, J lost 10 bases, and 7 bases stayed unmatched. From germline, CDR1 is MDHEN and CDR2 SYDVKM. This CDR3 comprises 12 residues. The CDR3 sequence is CASNTGGWIAFF. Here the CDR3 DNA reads TGTGCCAGCAATACAGGGGGCTGGATAGCTTTCTTT.

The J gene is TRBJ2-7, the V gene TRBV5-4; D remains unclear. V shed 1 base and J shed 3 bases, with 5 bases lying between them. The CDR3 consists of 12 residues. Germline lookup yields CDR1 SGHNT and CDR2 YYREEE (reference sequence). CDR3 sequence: CASSLTDYEQYF. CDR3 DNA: TGTGCCAGCAGCTTGACGGACTACGAGCAGTACTTC.

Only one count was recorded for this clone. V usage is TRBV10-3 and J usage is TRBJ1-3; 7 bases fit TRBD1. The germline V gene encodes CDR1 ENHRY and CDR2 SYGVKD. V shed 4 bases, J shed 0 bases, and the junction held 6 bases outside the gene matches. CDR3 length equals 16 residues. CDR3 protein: CAISARQGRSGNTIYF. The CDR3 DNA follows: TGTGCCATCAGTGCCCGACAGGGACGCTCTGGAAACACCATATATTTT.

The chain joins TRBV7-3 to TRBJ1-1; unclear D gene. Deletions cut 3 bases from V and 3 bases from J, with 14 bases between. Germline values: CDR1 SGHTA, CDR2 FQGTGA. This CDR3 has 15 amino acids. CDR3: CASSFLGRWDTEAFF. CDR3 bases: TGTGCCAGCAGCTTTTTGGGCAGGTGGGACACTGAAGCTTTCTTT.

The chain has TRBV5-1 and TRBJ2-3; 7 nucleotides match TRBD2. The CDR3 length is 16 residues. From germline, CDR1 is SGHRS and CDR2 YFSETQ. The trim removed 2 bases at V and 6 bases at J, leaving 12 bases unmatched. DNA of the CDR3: TGCGCCAGCAGCTTAGGGGAGGGCCGTAATTCGGATACGCAGTATTTT. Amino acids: CASSLGEGRNSDTQYF.

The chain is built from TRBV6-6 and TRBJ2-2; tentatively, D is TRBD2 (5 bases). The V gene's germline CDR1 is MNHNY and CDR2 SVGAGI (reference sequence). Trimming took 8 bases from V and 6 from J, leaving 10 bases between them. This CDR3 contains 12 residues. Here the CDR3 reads CASEGVAGELFF. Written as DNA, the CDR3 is TGTGCCAGCGAGGGAGTCGCCGGGGAGCTGTTTTTT.

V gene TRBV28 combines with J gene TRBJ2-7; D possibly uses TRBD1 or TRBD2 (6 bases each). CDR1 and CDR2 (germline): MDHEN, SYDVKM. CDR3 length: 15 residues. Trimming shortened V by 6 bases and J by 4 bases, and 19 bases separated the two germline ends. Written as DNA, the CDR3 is TGTGCCAGCAGCCGACGGGGGAGACAGGTGTACGAGCAGTACTTC. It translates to CASSRRGRQVYEQYF.

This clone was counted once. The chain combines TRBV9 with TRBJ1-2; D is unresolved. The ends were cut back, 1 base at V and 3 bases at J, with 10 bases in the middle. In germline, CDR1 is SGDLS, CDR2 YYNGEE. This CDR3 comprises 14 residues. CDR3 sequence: CASSVRSRDYGYTF. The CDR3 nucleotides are TGTGCCAGCAGCGTAAGGTCCCGGGACTATGGCTACACCTTC.

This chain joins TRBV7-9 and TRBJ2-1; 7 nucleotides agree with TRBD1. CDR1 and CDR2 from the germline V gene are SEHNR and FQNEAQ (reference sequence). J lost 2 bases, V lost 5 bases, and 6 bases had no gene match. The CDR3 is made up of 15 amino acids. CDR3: CASSPRGSPYNEQFF. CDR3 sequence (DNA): TGTGCCAGCAGCCCCAGGGGGAGTCCCTACAATGAGCAGTTCTTC.

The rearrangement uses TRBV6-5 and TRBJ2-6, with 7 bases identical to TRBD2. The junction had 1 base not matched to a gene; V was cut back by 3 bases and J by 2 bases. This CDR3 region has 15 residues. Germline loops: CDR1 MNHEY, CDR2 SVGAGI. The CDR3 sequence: CASSYGGAGANVLTF. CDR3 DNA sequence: TGTGCCAGCAGTTATGGGGGGGCTGGGGCCAACGTCCTGACTTTC.

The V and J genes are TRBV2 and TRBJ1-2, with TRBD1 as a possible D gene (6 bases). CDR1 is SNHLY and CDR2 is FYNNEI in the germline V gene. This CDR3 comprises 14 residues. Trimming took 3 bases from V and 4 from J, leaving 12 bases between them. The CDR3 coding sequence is TGTGCCAGCAGTGACTCGGGGGCAGGCTATGGCTACACCTTC. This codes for CASSDSGAGYGYTF.

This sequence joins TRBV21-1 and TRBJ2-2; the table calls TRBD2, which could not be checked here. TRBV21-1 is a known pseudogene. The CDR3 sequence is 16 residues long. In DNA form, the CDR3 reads TGTGCCAGCAGGGGACTAGCGGGAGTTTCCACCGGGGAGCTGTTTTTT. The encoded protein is CASRGLAGVSTGELFF.

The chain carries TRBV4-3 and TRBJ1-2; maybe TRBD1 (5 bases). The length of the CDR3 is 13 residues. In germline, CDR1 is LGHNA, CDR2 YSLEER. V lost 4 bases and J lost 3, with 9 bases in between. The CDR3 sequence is CASSLRGDYGYTF. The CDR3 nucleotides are TGCGCCAGCAGCCTTAGGGGAGACTATGGCTACACCTTC.